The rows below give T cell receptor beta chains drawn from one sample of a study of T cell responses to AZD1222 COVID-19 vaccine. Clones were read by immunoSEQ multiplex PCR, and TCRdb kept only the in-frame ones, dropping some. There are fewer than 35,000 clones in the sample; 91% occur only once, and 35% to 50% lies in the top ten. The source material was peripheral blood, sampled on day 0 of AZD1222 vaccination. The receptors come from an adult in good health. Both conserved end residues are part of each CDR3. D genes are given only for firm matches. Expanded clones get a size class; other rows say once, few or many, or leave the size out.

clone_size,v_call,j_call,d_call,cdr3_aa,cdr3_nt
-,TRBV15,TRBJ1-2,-,CATSRAGANYGYTF,TGTGCCACCAGCAGAGCGGGAGCTAACTATGGCTACACCTTC
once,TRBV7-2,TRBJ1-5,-,CASSQGQKSNQPQHF,TGTGCCAGCAGCCAGGGACAAAAAAGCAATCAGCCCCAGCATTTT
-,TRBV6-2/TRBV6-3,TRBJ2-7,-,CASSYLRVEYF,TGTGCCAGCAGTTATTTGAGGGTGGAGTACTTC
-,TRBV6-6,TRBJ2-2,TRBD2,CASSRRGVNTGELFF,TGTGCCAGCAGTAGGCGGGGGGTGAACACCGGGGAGCTGTTTTTT
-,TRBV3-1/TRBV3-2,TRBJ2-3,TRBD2,CASSQEGGGASTDTQYF,TGTGCCAGCAGCCAAGAGGGCGGGGGAGCTAGCACAGATACGCAGTATTTT
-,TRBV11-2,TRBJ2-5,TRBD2,CASSVAGTSGLMETQYF,TGTGCCAGCAGCGTCGCCGGGACTAGCGGTCTTATGGAGACCCAGTACTTC
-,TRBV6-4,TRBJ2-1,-,CASSDSGAPNNEQFF,TGTGCCAGCAGTGACTCGGGAGCCCCGAACAATGAGCAGTTCTTC
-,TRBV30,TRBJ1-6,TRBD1,CAWKDRDGPLHF,TGTGCCTGGAAGGACAGGGATGGACCCCTCCACTTT
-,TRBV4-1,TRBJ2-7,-,CASSQLGLASYEQYF,TGCGCCAGCAGCCAGCTGGGGCTAGCCTCCTACGAGCAGTACTTC
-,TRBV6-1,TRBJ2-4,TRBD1,CASSESDRVKNIQYF,TGTGCCAGCAGTGAATCAGACAGGGTGAAAAACATTCAGTACTTC
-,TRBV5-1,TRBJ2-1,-,CASSLEGSSYNEQFF,TGCGCCAGCAGCTTGGAGGGCAGCTCCTACAATGAGCAGTTCTTC
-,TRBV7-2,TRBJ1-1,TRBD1,CASRVQGARDTEAFF,TGTGCCAGCAGGGTTCAGGGGGCTAGGGACACTGAAGCTTTCTTT
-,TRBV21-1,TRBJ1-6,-,CASSNGFSYNSPLHF,TGTGCCAGCAGCAACGGGTTCAGTTATAATTCACCCCTCCACTTT
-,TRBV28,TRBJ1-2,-,CASGERPSF,TGTGCCAGCGGCGAACGGCCATCCTTC
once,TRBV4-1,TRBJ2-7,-,CASSQDSRSTYEQYF,TGCGCCAGCAGCCAAGACAGTCGTTCAACATACGAGCAGTACTTC
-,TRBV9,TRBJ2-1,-,CASSVGGGDRSGEQFF,TGTGCCAGCAGCGTAGGAGGGGGGGACAGGTCCGGTGAGCAGTTCTTC
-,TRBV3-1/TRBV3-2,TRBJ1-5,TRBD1,CASSSDRGSNQPQHF,TGTGCCAGCAGCTCTGACAGGGGGAGCAATCAGCCCCAGCATTTT
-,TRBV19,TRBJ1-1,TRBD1,CASSATGGYEAFF,TGTGCCAGTAGTGCAACAGGGGGCTATGAAGCTTTCTTT
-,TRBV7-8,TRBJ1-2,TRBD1,CASSFGRGRRDYGYTF,TGTGCCAGCAGCTTTGGCAGGGGGCGTCGGGACTATGGCTACACCTTC
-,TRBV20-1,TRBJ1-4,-,CSASKRQTPTNEKLFF,TGCAGTGCTAGTAAACGACAGACCCCAACTAATGAAAAACTGTTTTTT
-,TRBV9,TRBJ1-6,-,CASSPDPGQEKGSPLHF,TGTGCCAGCAGCCCAGACCCCGGGCAGGAGAAAGGATCACCCCTCCACTTT
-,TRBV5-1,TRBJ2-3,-,CASSGQTGTDTQYF,TGCGCCAGCAGCGGGCAGACAGGCACAGATACGCAGTATTTT
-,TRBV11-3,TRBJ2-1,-,CASSSSDTHNEQFF,TGTGCCAGCAGCTCCTCGGACACCCACAATGAGCAGTTCTTC
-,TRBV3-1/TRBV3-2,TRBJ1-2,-,CASSQDLTAGYTF,TGTGCCAGCAGCCAAGACCTGACAGCCGGCTACACCTTC
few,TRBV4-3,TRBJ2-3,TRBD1,CASSQGVRGPNTQYF,TGCGCCAGCAGCCAAGGGGTCAGGGGGCCTAATACGCAGTATTTT
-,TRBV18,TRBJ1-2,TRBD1,CASSPDRDITGYTF,TGTGCCAGCTCACCGGACAGGGACATTACTGGCTACACCTTC
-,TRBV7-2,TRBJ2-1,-,CASSRLSGGHNEQFF,TGTGCCAGCAGCCGGCTCAGTGGGGGCCACAATGAGCAGTTCTTC
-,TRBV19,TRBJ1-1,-,CASSITSQNSNTEAFF,TGTGCCAGTAGTATTACGAGCCAGAACTCGAACACTGAAGCTTTCTTT
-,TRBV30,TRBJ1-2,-,CAWSAPGTIDGYTF,TGTGCCTGGAGCGCGCCGGGGACAATAGACGGCTACACCTTC
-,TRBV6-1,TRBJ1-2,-,CASSDFPDYTF,TGTGCCAGCAGTGATTTCCCTGACTACACCTTC
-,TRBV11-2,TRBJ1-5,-,CASSLEGLQPQHF,TGTGCCAGCAGCTTAGAGGGTCTTCAGCCCCAGCATTTT
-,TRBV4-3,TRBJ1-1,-,CASSQDRDTEAFF,TGCGCCAGCAGCCAAGACAGGGATACTGAAGCTTTCTTT